The clone carrying this TCR beta chain was counted between two and nine times. Its antigen is as yet unknown. TCR beta CDR3 regions were amplified from RNA. During a first-round RT-PCR of the TCR CDR3, the HTBI primer set was used. TCRdb ran MiXCR on the multiplex PCR reads and lists one entry per CDR3 protein. This sample has about 380,000 distinct CDR3 sequences; approximately 17% occur once, and the top ten carry 40%. This record comes from a study of T cells in Graves' hyperthyroidism and ophthalmopathy. The overall study: Peripheral blood was collected at initial diagnosis, before any treatment. Regarding the study as a whole: Ophthalmopathy prediction by the model preceded onset by a median approximately 6.1 months.

The CDR3 extends over 15 amino acids. The germline V and J ends were trimmed by 0 bases and 2 bases, with 11 bases remaining between them. Germline loops: CDR1 DFQATT, CDR2 SNEGSKA (reference sequence). Sequenced material: blood. The clonotype originates from a young man with Graves' ophthalmopathy. V gene TRBV20-1 combines with J gene TRBJ2-1, with no clear D. CDR3 protein: CSARDRTVAYNEQFF. DNA for the CDR3: TGCAGTGCTAGAGATCGCACAGTCGCCTACAATGAGCAGTTCTTC.